This T cell receptor beta chain appears in the sequencing data of a study of long-term antiretroviral therapy in people with HIV. This CDR3 contains 16 residues. Overall study findings and caveats: HIV repertoires had narrower CDR3 length ranges than controls.

It was version v3.0 of the immunoSEQ assay that was run at survey level. Here immunoSEQ multiplex PCR was the method, and the copy in TCRdb shows in-frame clones only, minus some. The sample includes roughly 19,000 clones, 90% to 95% of them seen just once. For this clone: The antigen remains unidentified.

This TCR was sampled from a woman aged 45-65 years with HIV. The chain couples TRBV21-1 to TRBJ2-7; the D segment call TRBD1 is taken from the table without a DNA check. TRBV21-1 is classified as a pseudogene. The sample in question was unsorted PBMCs, obtained 4.4 years after starting antiretroviral therapy. The DNA of the CDR3 is TGTGCCAGCAGCAAAGAAAGTGACAGGGTCTCCTACGAGCAGTACTTC. Translation gives CASSKESDRVSYEQYF.